This T cell receptor (beta chain) was retrieved from a study of blood T cell repertoires in COVID-19. Overall study: Specimens from acute and convalescent COVID-19 originated in the United States, Italy and Spain. T cells, B-cell-depleted T cells, or PBMCs supplied cDNA or gDNA.

The CDR3 has 16 amino acids. The J segment lost 1 base and the V segment lost 6 bases, leaving 9 bases of the junction unmatched. Germline V CDR1 and CDR2: PRHDT, FYEKMQ (reference sequence). In the study's own analysis: From reference gene primer amplification, estimates of nucleated cell counts were derived. The data were produced by immunoSEQ multiplex PCR, yet TCRdb's version contains in-frame clones alone and is incomplete. V, J and clone size derive from that table, while D and trimming were established from the DNA sequence. The data contain tens of thousands of clones, 80% to 90% of them singletons.

The sequenced sample was peripheral blood. The receptor's source is a man younger than 45 with active or convalescent COVID-19. The rearrangement links TRBV13 to TRBJ1-1, with 9 bases fitting TRBD1. The CDR3 region is CASRLTGGRSNTEAFF. CDR3 bases: TGTGCCAGCAGGCTTACAGGGGGCCGGTCGAACACTGAAGCTTTCTTT.